This paragraph reports one T cell receptor beta chain. After removal of 2 bases from V and 6 bases from J, the junction contained 2 bases not matched to a gene. The CDR3 has 13 residues. CDR1 and CDR2 (germline): SGHAT, FQNNGV. This record belongs to a study of blood T cell repertoires in COVID-19. In the study overall: From the United States, Italy and Spain came samples of acute and convalescent COVID-19. In each case, the material was cDNA or gDNA derived from T cells, B-cell-depleted T cells, or PBMCs.

Original handling: Reference gene primer amplification gave nucleated cell count estimates. Method: immunoSEQ multiplex PCR; TCRdb's copy keeps in-frame clones and lacks some. Clonal size and the V and J genes are those of that table, whereas D and trimming came from the DNA. The table lists over 100,000 clones, under 90% of them singletons. The TCR originated in a woman between 50 and 59 years old with acute or convalescent COVID-19. The sample was peripheral blood. The V call is TRBV11-2, the J call TRBJ1-2, with 8 bases matching TRBD1. The CDR3 DNA sequence: TGTGCCAGCAGCTTATGGGGACAGGATGGCTACACCTTC. This codes for CASSLWGQDGYTF. Looking up the rest from reference TRBV11-2 and TRBJ1-2 gives the full variable domain: EAGVAQSPRYKIIEKRQSVAFWCNPISGHATLYWYQQILGQGPKLLIQFQNNGVVDDSQLPKDRFSAERLKGVDSTLKIQPAKLEDSAVYLCASSLWGQDGYTFGSGTRLTVV.